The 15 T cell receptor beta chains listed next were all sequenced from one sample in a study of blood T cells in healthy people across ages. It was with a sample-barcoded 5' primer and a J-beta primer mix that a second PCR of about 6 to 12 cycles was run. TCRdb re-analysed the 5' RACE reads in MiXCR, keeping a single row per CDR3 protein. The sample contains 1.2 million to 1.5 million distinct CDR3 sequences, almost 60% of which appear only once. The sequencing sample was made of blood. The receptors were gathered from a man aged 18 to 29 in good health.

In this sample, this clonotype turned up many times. CDR3: CSARDSGKVETQYF. The CDR3 DNA reads TGCAGTGCTAGAGATAGCGGGAAAGTAGAGACCCAGTACTTC. The V call is TRBV20-1, the J call TRBJ2-5, with TRBD2 identical over 8 bases. The V and J ends lost 0 bases and 4 bases, in that order; junction bases with no gene match: 4. CDR3 length equals 14 residues. Per germline, CDR1 DFQATT and CDR2 SNEGSKA (reference sequence).

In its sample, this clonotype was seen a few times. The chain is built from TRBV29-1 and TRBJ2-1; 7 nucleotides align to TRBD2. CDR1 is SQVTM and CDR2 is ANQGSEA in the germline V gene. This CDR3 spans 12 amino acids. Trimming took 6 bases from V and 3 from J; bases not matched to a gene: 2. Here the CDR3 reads CSVGDYYNEQFF. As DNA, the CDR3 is TGCAGCGTGGGGGACTACTACAATGAGCAGTTCTTC.

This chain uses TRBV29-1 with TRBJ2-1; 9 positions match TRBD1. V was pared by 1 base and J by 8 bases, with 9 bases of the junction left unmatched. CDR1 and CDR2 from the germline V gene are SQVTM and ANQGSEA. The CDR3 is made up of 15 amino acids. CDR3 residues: CSVEGRDRELYEQFF. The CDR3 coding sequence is TGCAGCGTTGAAGGCCGGGACAGGGAGCTCTATGAGCAGTTCTTC.

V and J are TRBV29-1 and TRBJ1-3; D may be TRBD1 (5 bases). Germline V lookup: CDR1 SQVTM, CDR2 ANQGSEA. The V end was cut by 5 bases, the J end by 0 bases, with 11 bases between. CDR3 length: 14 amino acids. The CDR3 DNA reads TGCAGCGTTCAGGGAGATCCCTCTGGAAACACCATATATTTT. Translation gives CSVQGDPSGNTIYF.

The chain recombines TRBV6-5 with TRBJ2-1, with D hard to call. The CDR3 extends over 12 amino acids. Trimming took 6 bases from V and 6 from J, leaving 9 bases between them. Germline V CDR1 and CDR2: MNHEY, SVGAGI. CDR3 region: CASRPRANEQFF. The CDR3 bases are TGTGCCAGCAGGCCCAGAGCCAATGAGCAGTTCTTC.

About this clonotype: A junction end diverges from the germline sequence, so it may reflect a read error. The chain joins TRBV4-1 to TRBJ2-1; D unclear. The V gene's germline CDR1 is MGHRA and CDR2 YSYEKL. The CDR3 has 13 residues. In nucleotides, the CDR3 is TGCGCCAGCAGCGACCGGACCCACAAGGAGCAGTTCTTC. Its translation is CASSDRTHKEQFF.

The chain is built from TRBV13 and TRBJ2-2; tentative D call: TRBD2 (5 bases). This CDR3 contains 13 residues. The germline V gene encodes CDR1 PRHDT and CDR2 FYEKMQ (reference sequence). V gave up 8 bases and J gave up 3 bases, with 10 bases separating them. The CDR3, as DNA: TGTGCCAGCTTATCCGGGGACACCGGGGAGCTGTTTTTT. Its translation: CASLSGDTGELFF.

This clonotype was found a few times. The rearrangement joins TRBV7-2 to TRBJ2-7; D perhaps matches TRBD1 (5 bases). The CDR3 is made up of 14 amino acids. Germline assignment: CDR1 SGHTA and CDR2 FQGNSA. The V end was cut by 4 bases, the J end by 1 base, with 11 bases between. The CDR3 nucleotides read TGTGCCAGCAGCTCTAGACAGAGTTCCTACGAGCAGTACTTC. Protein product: CASSSRQSSYEQYF.

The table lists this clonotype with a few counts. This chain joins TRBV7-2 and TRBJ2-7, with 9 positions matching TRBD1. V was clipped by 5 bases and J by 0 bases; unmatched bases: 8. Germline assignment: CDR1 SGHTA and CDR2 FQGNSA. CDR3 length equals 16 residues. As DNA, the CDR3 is TGTGCCAGCAGCCCACACGGGACAGGGCTCTCCTACGAGCAGTACTTC. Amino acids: CASSPHGTGLSYEQYF.

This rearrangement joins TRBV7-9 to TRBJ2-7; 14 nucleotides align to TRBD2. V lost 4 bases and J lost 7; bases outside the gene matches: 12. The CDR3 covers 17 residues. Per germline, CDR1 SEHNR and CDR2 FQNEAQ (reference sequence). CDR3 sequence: CASSSWGLAGDYNEQYF. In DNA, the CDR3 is TGTGCCAGCAGCTCTTGGGGACTAGCGGGGGACTACAATGAGCAGTACTTC.

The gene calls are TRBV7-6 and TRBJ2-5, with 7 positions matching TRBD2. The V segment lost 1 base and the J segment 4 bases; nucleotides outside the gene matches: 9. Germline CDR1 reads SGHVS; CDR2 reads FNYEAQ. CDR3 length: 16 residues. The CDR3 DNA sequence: TGTGCCAGCAGCTTAGGACGGGTCGGCGGGGGAGAGACCCAGTACTTC. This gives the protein CASSLGRVGGGETQYF.

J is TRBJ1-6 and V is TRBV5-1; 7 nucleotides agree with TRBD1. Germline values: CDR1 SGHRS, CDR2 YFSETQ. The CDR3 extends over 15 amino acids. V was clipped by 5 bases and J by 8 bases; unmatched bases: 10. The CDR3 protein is CASRSGRTGDSPLHF. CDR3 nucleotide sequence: TGCGCCAGCAGGAGTGGAAGGACAGGAGATTCACCCCTCCACTTT.

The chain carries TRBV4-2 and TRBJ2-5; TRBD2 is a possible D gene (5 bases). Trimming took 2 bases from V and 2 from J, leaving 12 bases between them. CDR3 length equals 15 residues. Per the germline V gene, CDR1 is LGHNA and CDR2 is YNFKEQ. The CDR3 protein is CASSQSSRGQETQYF. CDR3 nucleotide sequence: TGTGCCAGCAGCCAATCGAGCCGGGGTCAAGAGACCCAGTACTTC.

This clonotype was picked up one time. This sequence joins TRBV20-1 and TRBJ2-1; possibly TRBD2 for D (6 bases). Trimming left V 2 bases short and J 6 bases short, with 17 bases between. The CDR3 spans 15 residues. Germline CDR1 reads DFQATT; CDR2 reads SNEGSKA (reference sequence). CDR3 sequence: CSARRAGAGCNEQFF. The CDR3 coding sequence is TGCAGTGCTAGACGTGCTGGAGCGGGCTGCAATGAGCAGTTCTTC.

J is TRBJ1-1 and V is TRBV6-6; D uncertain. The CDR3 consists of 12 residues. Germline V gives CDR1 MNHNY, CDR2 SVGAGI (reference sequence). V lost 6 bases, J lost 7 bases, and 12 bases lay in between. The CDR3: CASSQEGNEAFF. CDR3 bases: TGTGCCAGCAGCCAGGAGGGCAATGAAGCTTTCTTT.